This record looks at one TCR beta chain sequence and its context. The data were obtained in a study of shared clonotypes between healthy human individuals. Study-wide background: Donor ages ranged 18 to 49 years: a couple of women, three men.

Germline V lookup: CDR1 MNHNS, CDR2 SASEGT. V was shortened by 3 bases and J by 8 bases, with 5 bases between the two germline ends. The CDR3 spans 10 residues. Sequencing used immunoSEQ multiplex PCR; TCRdb keeps in-frame clones, though not all of them. Of 1 million to 1.3 million clones in the sample, around 78% were seen once. Healthy HIV-negative adults with no recent acute infections or vaccinations were recruited as donors. Subsets obtained from CD4+ cells comprised CD45RA+ naive and CD45RA-negative memory cells. Specimen: memory CD4+ T cells from PBMCs. As for subset: CD45RA-negative fraction. The TCR comes from a man younger than 35 in good health. Some clones in this sample may be carry-over from other donors' samples. The chain employs TRBV6-1 and TRBJ2-7, with D perhaps matching TRBD1 or TRBD2 (5 bases each). Here the CDR3 reads CASSEGQQYF. In DNA form, the CDR3 reads TGTGCCAGCAGTGAGGGACAGCAGTACTTC.